Listed here are 13 T cell receptor beta chains from one sample, sequenced in a study of T cell repertoires in cytomegalovirus infection. No antigens are known for them. TCRdb reprocessed the reads with MiXCR, giving one entry per CDR3 protein. The sample holds fewer than 130,000 distinct CDR3 sequences, under 50% seen once. This sample comprised CD8+ T cells from cultured PBMCs, obtained from culture after CMV antigen stimulation. These receptors were collected from a human donor in good health (CMV status not recorded). Some clones in this sample may be carry-over from other donors' samples.

Only a few counts were recorded for this clonotype. This sequence joins TRBV4-1 and TRBJ2-7; D is undetermined. This CDR3 contains 13 residues. CDR1 is MGHRA, CDR2 YSYEKL, per germline. V was clipped by 3 bases and J by 7 bases, with 13 bases between them. For the CDR3, the DNA is TGCGCCAGCAGCCACCCGATTGTGGGGGAGCAGTACTTC. As protein: CASSHPIVGEQYF.

This chain links TRBV6-1 with TRBJ2-1; 10 nucleotides match TRBD1. After removal of 6 bases from V and 5 bases from J, the junction contained 7 bases not matched to a gene. Germline V gene data show CDR1 as MNHNS and CDR2 as SASEGT. CDR3 length equals 15 residues. CDR3 bases: TGTGCCAGCAGCCCCCGGACAGGGGGAGACAATGAGCAGTTCTTC. It specifies CASSPRTGGDNEQFF.

The chain carries TRBV7-9 and TRBJ2-7; maybe TRBD2 (5 bases). V was trimmed by 5 bases and J by 12 bases, leaving 14 bases between them. The CDR3 is made up of 11 amino acids. The germline V gene encodes CDR1 SEHNR and CDR2 FQNEAQ (reference sequence). The CDR3 reads CASSPGSSPYF. As DNA, the CDR3 is TGTGCCAGCAGCCCGGGGTCTTCGCCGTACTTC.

This chain joins TRBV27 and TRBJ1-4, with TRBD1 matching over 9 bases. From germline, CDR1 is MNHEY and CDR2 SMNVEV (reference sequence). The ends lost 6 bases at V and 7 bases at J; junction bases unmatched: 6. The CDR3 has 14 residues. CDR3 sequence (DNA): TGTGCCAGCAGAATACAGGGGGCTGTTGAAAAACTGTTTTTT. This translates into CASRIQGAVEKLFF.

The rearrangement joins TRBV19 to TRBJ1-1, with a weak D call TRBD1 (5 bases). Germline values: CDR1 LNHDA, CDR2 SQIVND (reference sequence). CDR3 size: 13 residues. The V end lost 0 bases, the J end lost 5 bases, and 7 bases lay between the germline ends. The CDR3 DNA sequence: TGTGCCAGTAGTATAGATGGGGGTACTGAAGCTTTCTTT. Translated, it gives CASSIDGGTEAFF.

This chain joins TRBV4-1 and TRBJ1-2; tentative D call: TRBD1 (5 bases). V lost 4 bases to trimming and J lost 0 bases, with 12 bases between them. From germline, CDR1 is MGHRA and CDR2 YSYEKL. The CDR3 has 15 amino acids. The CDR3 sequence is CASSLIQGSNYGYTF. Written as DNA, the CDR3 is TGCGCCAGCAGCCTGATCCAGGGCTCTAACTATGGCTACACCTTC.

This rearrangement joins TRBV4-1 to TRBJ1-2; possibly TRBD1 for D (5 bases). V was clipped by 0 bases and J by 4 bases, with 9 bases between them. The CDR3 runs 14 residues. Germline V gene data show CDR1 as MGHRA and CDR2 as YSYEKL. The CDR3 nucleotides are TGCGCCAGCAGCCAAGAGGGGCCTGGCTATGGCTACACCTTC. This gives the protein CASSQEGPGYGYTF.

The chain carries TRBV27 and TRBJ2-7, with TRBD2 matching 7 bases. V lost 5 bases, J lost 2 bases, and 3 bases stayed unmatched. The CDR3 is 13 residues long. Germline assignment: CDR1 MNHEY and CDR2 SMNVEV (reference sequence). CDR3 sequence reads: CASSHGGTYEQYF. The CDR3 DNA sequence: TGTGCCAGCAGTCACGGGGGGACCTACGAGCAGTACTTC.

The V gene is TRBV12-3 or TRBV12-4, the J gene TRBJ1-1, with 9 bases lining up with TRBD1. This CDR3 contains 16 residues. Trimming took 3 bases from V and 7 from J; bases not matched to a gene: 12. The CDR3 region is CASSFPYRGRSNEAFF. The CDR3 DNA is TGTGCCAGCAGTTTCCCTTACAGGGGGCGTTCCAATGAAGCTTTCTTT.

This sequence joins TRBV7-6 and TRBJ2-3, with D tentatively TRBD1 or TRBD2 (5 bases each). The CDR3 consists of 14 residues. V was shortened by 5 bases and J by 6 bases, with 15 bases between the two germline ends. The germline V gene has CDR1 SGHVS and CDR2 FNYEAQ. CDR3 DNA: TGTGCCAGCAGCCCAGGTCCTTGGGGGGATACGCAGTATTTT. It encodes CASSPGPWGDTQYF.

The chain carries TRBV7-9 and TRBJ2-1; 12 nucleotides match TRBD2. The trim removed 5 bases at V and 4 bases at J, leaving 6 bases unmatched. The CDR3 contains 16 residues. CDR1 SEHNR and CDR2 FQNEAQ come from the germline V gene (reference sequence). The CDR3 DNA follows: TGTGCCAGCAGCGTTCAGACTAGCGGGGGTTACAATGAGCAGTTCTTC. The encoded protein is CASSVQTSGGYNEQFF.

Remarks on this clonotype: At one end, the junction sequence differs from germline, possibly due to a read error. The gene calls are TRBV7-6 and TRBJ1-3, with a weak D call TRBD1 (5 bases). The CDR3 consists of 17 residues. Germline CDR1 and CDR2: SGHVS and FNYEAQ. The CDR3 DNA sequence: TGTGCCAACAGCTTCCACGAAAGGCAGGGTTTTGGAAGCACCATATATTTT. This gives the protein CANSFHERQGFGSTIYF.

The genes are TRBV15 and TRBJ1-5; D gene unclear. Germline V gene lookup returns CDR1 LNHNV and CDR2 YYDKDF (reference sequence). Trimming shortened V by 5 bases and J by 5 bases, and 10 bases separated the two germline ends. The CDR3 consists of 13 residues. As DNA, the CDR3 is TGTGCCACCAGCCTTGAGCTTTATCAGCCCCAGCATTTT. Translation gives CATSLELYQPQHF.